This T cell receptor beta chain was profiled in a study of shared clonotypes between healthy human individuals. In the authors' workflow: Junction-only sequences without quality scores were provided by ImmunoSEQ, so filtering was different. The table came from immunoSEQ multiplex PCR; TCRdb's copy has only in-frame clones and leaves some out. That table gives V, J and clone size, and the DNA gave D and trimming. The sample lists 400,000 or so clones, about 97% occurring once. Material for sequencing was memory CD8+ T cells sorted from blood. Stated subset: CD45RO+ cells pooled with CCR7-negative TemRA cells. This sequence originates from a man aged 25 to 40 in good health.

The DNA for the CDR3 is TGTGCCACCAAGTGGGACAGGGGCTATAATTCACCCCTCCACTTT. Translating it yields CATKWDRGYNSPLHF. The chain links TRBV10-3 to TRBJ1-6; 10 nucleotides agree with TRBD1. After removal of 10 bases from V and 3 bases from J, the junction contained 6 bases not matched to a gene. Per the germline V gene, CDR1 is ENHRY and CDR2 is SYGVKD. The CDR3 is 15 residues long.